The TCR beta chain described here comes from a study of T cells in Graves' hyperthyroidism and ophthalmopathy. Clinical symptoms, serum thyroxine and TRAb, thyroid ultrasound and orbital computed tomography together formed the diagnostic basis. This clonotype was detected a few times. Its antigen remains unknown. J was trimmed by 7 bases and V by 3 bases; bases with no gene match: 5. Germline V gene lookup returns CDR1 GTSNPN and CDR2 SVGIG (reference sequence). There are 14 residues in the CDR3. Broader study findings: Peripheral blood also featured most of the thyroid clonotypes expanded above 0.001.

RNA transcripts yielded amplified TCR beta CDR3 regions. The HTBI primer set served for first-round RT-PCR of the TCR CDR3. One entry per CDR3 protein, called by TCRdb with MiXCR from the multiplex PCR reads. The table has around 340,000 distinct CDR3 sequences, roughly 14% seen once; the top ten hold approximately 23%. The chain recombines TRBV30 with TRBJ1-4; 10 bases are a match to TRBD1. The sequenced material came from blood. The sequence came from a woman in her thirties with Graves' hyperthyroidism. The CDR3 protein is CAWSAGTGVEKLFF. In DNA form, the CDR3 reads TGTGCCTGGAGCGCCGGGACAGGGGTTGAAAAACTGTTTTTT. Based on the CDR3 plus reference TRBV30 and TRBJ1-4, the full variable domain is SQTIHQWPATLVQPVGSPLSLECTVEGTSNPNLYWYRQAAGRGLQLLFYSVGIGQISSEVPQNLSASRPQDRQFILSSKKLLLSDSGFYLCAWSAGTGVEKLFFGSGTQLSVL.